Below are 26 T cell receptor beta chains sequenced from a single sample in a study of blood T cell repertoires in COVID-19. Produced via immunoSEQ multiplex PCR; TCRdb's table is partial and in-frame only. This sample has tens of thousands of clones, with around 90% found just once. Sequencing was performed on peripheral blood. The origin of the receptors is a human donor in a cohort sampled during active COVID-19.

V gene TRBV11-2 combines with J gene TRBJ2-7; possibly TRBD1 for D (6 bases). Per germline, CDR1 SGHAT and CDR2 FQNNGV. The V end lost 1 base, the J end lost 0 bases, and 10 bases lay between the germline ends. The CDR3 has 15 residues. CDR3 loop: CASSLAVRGSYEQYF. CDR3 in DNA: TGTGCCAGCAGCTTAGCGGTCAGGGGCTCCTACGAGCAGTACTTC. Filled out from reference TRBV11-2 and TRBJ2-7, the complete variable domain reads EAGVAQSPRYKIIEKRQSVAFWCNPISGHATLYWYQQILGQGPKLLIQFQNNGVVDDSQLPKDRFSAERLKGVDSTLKIQPAKLEDSAVYLCASSLAVRGSYEQYFGPGTRLTVT.

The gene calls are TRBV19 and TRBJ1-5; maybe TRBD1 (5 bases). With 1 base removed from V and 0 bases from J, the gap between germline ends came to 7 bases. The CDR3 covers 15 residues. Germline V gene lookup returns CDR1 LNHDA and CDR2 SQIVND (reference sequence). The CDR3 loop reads CASSIGQGSNQPQHF. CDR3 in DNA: TGTGCCAGTAGTATAGGTCAGGGTAGCAATCAGCCCCAGCATTTT.

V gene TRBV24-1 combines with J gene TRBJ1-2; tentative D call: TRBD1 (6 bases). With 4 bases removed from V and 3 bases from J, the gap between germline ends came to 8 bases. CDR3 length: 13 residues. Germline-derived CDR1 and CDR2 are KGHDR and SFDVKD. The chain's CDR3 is CATSEAGDYGYTF. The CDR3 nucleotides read TGTGCCACCAGTGAGGCAGGGGACTATGGCTACACCTTC.

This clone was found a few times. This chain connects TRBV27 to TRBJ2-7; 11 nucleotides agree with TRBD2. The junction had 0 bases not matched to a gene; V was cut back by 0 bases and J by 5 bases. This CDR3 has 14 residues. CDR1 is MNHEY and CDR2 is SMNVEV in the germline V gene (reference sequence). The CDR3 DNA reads TGTGCCAGCAGTTTATCACTAGCGGGGGACGAGCAGTACTTC. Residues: CASSLSLAGDEQYF.

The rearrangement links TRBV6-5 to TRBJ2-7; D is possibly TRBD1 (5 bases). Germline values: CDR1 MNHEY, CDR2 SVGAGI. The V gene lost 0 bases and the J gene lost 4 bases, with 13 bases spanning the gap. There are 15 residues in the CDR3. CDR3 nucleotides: TGTGCCAGCAGTTACTCGTATCGGCAGGGTTACGAGCAGTACTTC. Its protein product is CASSYSYRQGYEQYF.

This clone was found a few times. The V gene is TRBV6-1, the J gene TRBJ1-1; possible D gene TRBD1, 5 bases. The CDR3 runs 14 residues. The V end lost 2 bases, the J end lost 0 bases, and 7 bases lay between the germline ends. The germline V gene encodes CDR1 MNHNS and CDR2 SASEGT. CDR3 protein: CASSELGLNTEAFF. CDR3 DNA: TGTGCCAGCAGTGAATTGGGGCTGAACACTGAAGCTTTCTTT.

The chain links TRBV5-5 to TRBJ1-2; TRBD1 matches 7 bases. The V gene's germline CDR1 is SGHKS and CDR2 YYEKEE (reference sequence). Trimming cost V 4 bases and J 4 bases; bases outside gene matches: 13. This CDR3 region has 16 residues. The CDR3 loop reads CASSPRQGNGTYGYTF. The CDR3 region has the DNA TGTGCCAGCAGCCCGCGACAGGGTAATGGTACCTATGGCTACACCTTC.

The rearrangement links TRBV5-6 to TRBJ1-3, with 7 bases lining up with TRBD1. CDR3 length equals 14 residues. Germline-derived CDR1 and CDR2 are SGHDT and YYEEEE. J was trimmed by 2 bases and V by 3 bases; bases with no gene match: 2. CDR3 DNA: TGTGCCAGCAGCTATGGGACAGCTGGAAACACCATATATTTT. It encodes CASSYGTAGNTIYF.

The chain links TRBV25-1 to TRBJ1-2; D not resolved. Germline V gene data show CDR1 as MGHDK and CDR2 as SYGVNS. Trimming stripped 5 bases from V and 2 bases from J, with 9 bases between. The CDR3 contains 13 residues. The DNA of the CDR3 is TGTGCCAGCAGTATGGGCCAGAACTATGGCTACACCTTC. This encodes CASSMGQNYGYTF.

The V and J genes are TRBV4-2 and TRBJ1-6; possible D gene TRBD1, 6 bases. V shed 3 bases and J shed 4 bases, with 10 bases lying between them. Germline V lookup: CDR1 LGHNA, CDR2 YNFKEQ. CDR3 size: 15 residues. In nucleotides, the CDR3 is TGTGCCAGCAGCCAGGAAGGACAGTATAATTCACCCCTCCACTTT. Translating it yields CASSQEGQYNSPLHF.

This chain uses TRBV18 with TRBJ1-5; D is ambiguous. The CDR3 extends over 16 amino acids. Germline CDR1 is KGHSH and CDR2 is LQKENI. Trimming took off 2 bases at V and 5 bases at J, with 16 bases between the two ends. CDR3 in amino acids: CASSPLSPPDDQPQHF. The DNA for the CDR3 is TGTGCCAGCTCACCATTGAGTCCCCCTGATGATCAGCCCCAGCATTTT.

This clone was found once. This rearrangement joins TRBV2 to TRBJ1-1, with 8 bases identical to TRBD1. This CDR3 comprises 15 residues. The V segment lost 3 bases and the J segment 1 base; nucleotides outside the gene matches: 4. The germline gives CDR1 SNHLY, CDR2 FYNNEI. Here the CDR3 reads CASSEGTGGNTEAFF. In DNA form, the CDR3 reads TGTGCCAGCAGTGAGGGGACAGGAGGGAACACTGAAGCTTTCTTT.

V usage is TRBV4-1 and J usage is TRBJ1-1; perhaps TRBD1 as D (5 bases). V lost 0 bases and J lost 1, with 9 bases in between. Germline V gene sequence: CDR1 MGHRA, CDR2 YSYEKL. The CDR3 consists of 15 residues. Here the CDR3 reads CASSQEGLRNTEAFF. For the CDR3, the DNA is TGCGCCAGCAGCCAAGAGGGACTCAGGAACACTGAAGCTTTCTTT.

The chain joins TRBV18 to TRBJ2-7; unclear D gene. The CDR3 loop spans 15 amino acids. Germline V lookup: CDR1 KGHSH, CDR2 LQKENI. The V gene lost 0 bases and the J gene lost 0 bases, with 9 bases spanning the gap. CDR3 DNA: TGTGCCAGCTCACCACCAGGTTACAGCTCCTACGAGCAGTACTTC. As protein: CASSPPGYSSYEQYF.

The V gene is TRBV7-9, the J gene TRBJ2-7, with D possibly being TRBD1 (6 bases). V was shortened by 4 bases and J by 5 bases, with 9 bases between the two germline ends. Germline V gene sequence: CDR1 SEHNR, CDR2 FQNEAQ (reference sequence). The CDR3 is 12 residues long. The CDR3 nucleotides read TGTGCCAGCAGCTGGGCAGGGGACGAGCAGTACTTC. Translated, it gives CASSWAGDEQYF.

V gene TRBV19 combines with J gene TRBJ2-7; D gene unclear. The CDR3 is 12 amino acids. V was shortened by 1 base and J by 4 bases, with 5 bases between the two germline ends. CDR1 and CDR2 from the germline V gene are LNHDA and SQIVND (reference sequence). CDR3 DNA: TGTGCCAGTAGTATAGTCCCATACGAGCAGTACTTC. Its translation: CASSIVPYEQYF. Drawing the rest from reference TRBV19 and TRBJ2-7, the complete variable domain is DGGITQSPKYLFRKEGQNVTLSCEQNLNHDAMYWYRQDPGQGLRLIYYSQIVNDFQKGDIAEGYSVSREKKESFPLTVTSAQKNPTAFYLCASSIVPYEQYFGPGTRLTVT.

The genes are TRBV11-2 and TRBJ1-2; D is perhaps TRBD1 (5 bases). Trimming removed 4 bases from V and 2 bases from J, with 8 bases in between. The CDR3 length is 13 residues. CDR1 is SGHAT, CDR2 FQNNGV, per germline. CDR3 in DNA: TGTGCCAGCAGCTCGACAGCGAACTATGGCTACACCTTC. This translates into CASSSTANYGYTF.

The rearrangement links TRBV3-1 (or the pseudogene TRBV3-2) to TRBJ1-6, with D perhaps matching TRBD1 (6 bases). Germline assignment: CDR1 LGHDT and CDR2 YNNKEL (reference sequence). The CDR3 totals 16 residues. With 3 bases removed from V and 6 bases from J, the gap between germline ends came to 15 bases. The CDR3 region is CASSHPQGQGNSPLHF. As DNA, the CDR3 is TGTGCCAGCAGCCATCCACAGGGTCAGGGTAATTCACCCCTCCACTTT.

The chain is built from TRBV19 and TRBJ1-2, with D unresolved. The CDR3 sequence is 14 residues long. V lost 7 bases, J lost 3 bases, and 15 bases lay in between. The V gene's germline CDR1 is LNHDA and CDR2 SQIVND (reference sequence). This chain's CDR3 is CASNDPGRDYGYTF. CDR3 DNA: TGTGCCAGTAATGACCCAGGCAGAGACTATGGCTACACCTTC.

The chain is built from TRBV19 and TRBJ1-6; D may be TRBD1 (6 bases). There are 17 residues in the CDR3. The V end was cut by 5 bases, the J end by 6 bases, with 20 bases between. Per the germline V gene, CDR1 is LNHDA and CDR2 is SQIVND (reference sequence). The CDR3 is CASSLQQGKGFNSPLHF. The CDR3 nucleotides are TGTGCCAGTAGTCTCCAACAGGGAAAGGGCTTTAATTCACCCCTCCACTTT.

The CDR3 spells CASSSYRGTGGNLYGYTF. The CDR3 nucleotides read TGTGCCAGCAGCTCGTACCGGGGGACAGGGGGCAACCTCTATGGCTACACCTTC. The chain is built from TRBV7-2 and TRBJ1-2; 12 nucleotides match TRBD1. This CDR3 contains 18 residues. CDR1 and CDR2 (germline): SGHTA, FQGNSA. The trim removed 4 bases at V and 4 bases at J, leaving 13 bases unmatched.

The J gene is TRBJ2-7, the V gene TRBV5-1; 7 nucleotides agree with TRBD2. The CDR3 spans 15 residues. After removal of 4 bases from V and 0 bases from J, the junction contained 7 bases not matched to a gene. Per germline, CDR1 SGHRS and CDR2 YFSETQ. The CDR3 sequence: CASSARGGRSYEQYF. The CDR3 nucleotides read TGCGCCAGCAGCGCCCGGGGAGGGCGCTCCTACGAGCAGTACTTC.

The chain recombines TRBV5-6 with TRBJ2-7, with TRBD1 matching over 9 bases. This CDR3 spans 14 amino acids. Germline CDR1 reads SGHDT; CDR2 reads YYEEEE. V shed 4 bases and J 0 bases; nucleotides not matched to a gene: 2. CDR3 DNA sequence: TGTGCCAGCAGCACAGGGGGCAGCTCCTACGAGCAGTACTTC. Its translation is CASSTGGSSYEQYF.

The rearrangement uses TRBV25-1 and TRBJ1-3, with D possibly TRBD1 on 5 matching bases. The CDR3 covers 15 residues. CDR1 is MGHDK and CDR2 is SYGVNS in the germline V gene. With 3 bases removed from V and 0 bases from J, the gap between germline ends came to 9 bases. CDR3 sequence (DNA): TGTGCCAGCAGTGACGGGGGGGACTCTGGAAACACCATATATTTT. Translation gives CASSDGGDSGNTIYF.

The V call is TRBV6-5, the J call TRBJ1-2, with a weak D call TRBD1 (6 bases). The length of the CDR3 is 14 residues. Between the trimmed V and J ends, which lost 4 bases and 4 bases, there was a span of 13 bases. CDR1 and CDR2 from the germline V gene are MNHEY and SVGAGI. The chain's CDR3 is CASSFSGAVYGYTF. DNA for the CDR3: TGTGCCAGCAGTTTTTCAGGGGCCGTCTATGGCTACACCTTC.

CDR3 loop: CASSLGVGGNYGYTF. CDR3 DNA: TGTGCCAGCAGCTTAGGGGTAGGGGGCAACTATGGCTACACCTTC. The gene calls are TRBV11-2 and TRBJ1-2; 7 bases are shared with TRBD1. The V segment lost 1 base and the J segment 2 bases; nucleotides outside the gene matches: 4. The CDR3 is 15 amino acids. Germline V lookup: CDR1 SGHAT, CDR2 FQNNGV.